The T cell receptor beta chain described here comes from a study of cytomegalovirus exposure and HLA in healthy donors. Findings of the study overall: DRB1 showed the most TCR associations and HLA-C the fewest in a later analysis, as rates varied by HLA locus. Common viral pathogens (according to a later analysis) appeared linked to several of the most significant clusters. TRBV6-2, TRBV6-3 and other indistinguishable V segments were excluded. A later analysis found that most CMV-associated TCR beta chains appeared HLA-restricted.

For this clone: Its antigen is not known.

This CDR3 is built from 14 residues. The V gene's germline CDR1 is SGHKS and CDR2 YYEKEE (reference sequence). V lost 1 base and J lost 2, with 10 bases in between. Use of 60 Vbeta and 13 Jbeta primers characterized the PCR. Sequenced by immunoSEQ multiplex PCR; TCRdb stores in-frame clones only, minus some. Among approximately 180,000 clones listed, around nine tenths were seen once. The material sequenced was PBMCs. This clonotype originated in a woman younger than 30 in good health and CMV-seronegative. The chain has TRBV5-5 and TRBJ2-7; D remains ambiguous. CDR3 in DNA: TGTGCCAGCAGCTTGTTGGCGGTCCCCTACGAGCAGTACTTC. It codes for CASSLLAVPYEQYF.